This T cell receptor (beta chain) was obtained from a study of OX40 agonist ivuxolimab in advanced cancers. Study-wide context: Melanoma, hepatocellular carcinoma, head and neck or renal cell cancer occurred in dose-escalation patients. At about 81% male, the cohort had a mean age of about 60 years, ranging from about 23 to 80. General study results and limits: Expanded clones were, on average, more numerous in CD8+ T cells than in CD4+.

The CDR3 extends over 18 amino acids. Looked up from germline, CDR1 is SEHNR and CDR2 is FQNEAQ (reference sequence). The J segment lost 2 bases and the V segment lost 5 bases, leaving 13 bases of the junction unmatched. Here immunoSEQ multiplex PCR was the method, and the copy in TCRdb shows in-frame clones only, minus some. The sample consists of around 66,000 clones, just over 90% of them appearing once. In the case of this clone: Antigen: not known.

Autoimmune disease history or systemic immunosuppression barred patients. V usage is TRBV7-9 and J usage is TRBJ2-3; 10 positions match TRBD2. This TCR came from an adult with an advanced solid tumor such as melanoma, head and neck, liver or kidney cancer. Sequencing used CD4+ or CD8+ T cells sorted from blood, obtained in a trial of the OX40 agonist ivuxolimab. The CDR3 loop is CASSQGGLAGAYTDTQYF. The CDR3 DNA reads TGTGCCAGCAGCCAAGGGGGGCTAGCGGGGGCTTACACAGATACGCAGTATTTT. Drawing the rest from reference TRBV7-9 and TRBJ2-3, the complete variable domain is DTGVSQNPRHKITKRGQNVTFRCDPISEHNRLYWYRQTLGQGPEFLTYFQNEAQLEKSRLLSDRFSAERPKGSFSTLEIQRTEQGDSAMYLCASSQGGLAGAYTDTQYFGPGTRLTVL.